Sequencing of this TCR beta chain was carried out in a study of a mutant IDH1 vaccine in newly diagnosed glioma. Overall study results and limits: There were vaccine-induced immune responses in approximately 95% of the patients.

Details on this clone: As yet, its antigen is unknown.

Sample time point: week 23, last vaccination. The investigators gave 300 ug of mutant IDH1 20-mer peptide in each vaccine dose, together with topical imiquimod. The repertoire was sequenced with immunoSEQ multiplex PCR; TCRdb's copy has only in-frame clones and lacks some. The data contain just over 80,000 clones, roughly 85% of them seen just once; the ten biggest clones take up 2% to 2.5%. This specimen consisted of PBMCs, obtained from a glioma patient whose treatment included an IDH1 peptide vaccine. This sequence originates from a young man with glioma. Some clones in this sample may be carry-over from other donors' samples.

CDR3 loop: CASSQGAWGYTF. Here the CDR3 DNA reads TGTGCCAGCAGCCAAGGAGCCTGGGGCTACACCTTC. V and J are TRBV14 and TRBJ1-2, with no clear D. V gave up 1 base and J gave up 8 bases, with 8 bases separating them. CDR1 and CDR2 (germline): SGHDN, FVKESK. The CDR3 is made up of 12 amino acids.